This T cell receptor beta chain was observed in a study of T cells in Graves' hyperthyroidism and ophthalmopathy. RNA transcripts provided the source from which TCR beta CDR3 regions were amplified. RT-PCR in the first round (using the HTBI primer set) targeted the TCR CDR3. Each CDR3 protein gets one entry after TCRdb re-called the multiplex PCR reads with MiXCR. The sample lists under 350,000 distinct CDR3 sequences, over 15% occurring once. This clonotype was counted many times. What was sequenced was blood. The sequence was collected from a woman aged 55-75 years with Graves' ophthalmopathy.

In nucleotides, the CDR3 is TGTGCTAGTGGTTTGGTAAGGGCTAGCGGCCCCTACAATGAGCAGTTCTTC. Its protein is CASGLVRASGPYNEQFF. The chain employs TRBV12-5 and TRBJ2-1, with TRBD2 identical over 7 bases. Germline CDR1 and CDR2: LGHNT and FRNRAP. This CDR3 is built from 17 residues. V dropped 0 bases and J dropped 2; count of bases not matched to a gene: 7. Looking up the rest from reference TRBV12-5 and TRBJ2-1 gives the full variable domain: DARVTQTPRHKVTEMGQEVTMRCQPILGHNTVFWYRQTMMQGLELLAYFRNRAPLDDSGMPKDRFSAEMPDATLATLKIQPSEPRDSAVYFCASGLVRASGPYNEQFFGPGTRLTVL.